The present T cell receptor beta chain was sequenced within a study of T-cell reconstitution after alpha-beta-depleted transplantation in children. Germline values: CDR1 SGHDT, CDR2 YYEEEE. V lost 1 base and J 2 bases, leaving 7 bases between the germline ends. CDR3 length equals 13 residues. It was with unique molecular identifiers that the TCRbeta library was prepared. MiXCR, run by TCRdb on the PCR reads, gives a single entry per CDR3 protein. This table has fewer than 400,000 distinct CDR3 sequences, approximately 20% appearing once. This receptor was taken from a male patient aged 10-17 years who had a stem cell transplant for acute lymphoblastic leukemia, so the T cells may come from the graft donor. The V call is TRBV5-6, the J call TRBJ2-7; the D is unclear. The sample consisted of PBMCs, mostly from graft donor cells, taken 180 days after TCRalphabeta/CD19-depleted stem cell transplant. CDR3 loop: CASSLFGAYEQYF. In DNA form, the CDR3 reads TGTGCCAGCAGCTTGTTTGGGGCCTACGAGCAGTACTTC.